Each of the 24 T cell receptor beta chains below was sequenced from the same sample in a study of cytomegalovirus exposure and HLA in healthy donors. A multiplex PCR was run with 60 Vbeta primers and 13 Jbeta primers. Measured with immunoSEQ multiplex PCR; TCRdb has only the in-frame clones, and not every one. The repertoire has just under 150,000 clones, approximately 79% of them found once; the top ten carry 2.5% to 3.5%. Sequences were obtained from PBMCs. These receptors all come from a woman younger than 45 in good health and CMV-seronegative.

This CDR3 is CASSPWEATEAFF. The CDR3 nucleotides read TGTGCCAGCTCACCATGGGAGGCTACGGAAGCTTTCTTT. The chain carries TRBV18 and TRBJ1-1; D uncertain. From germline, CDR1 is KGHSH and CDR2 LQKENI. This CDR3 region has 13 residues. V dropped 2 bases and J dropped 8 bases, with 12 bases sitting between them.

CDR3 bases: TGTGCCAGCTCAGGGGACTGGAATCAGCCCCAGCATTTT. Translated, it gives CASSGDWNQPQHF. The gene calls are TRBV18 and TRBJ1-5, with a possible D match to TRBD1 (5 bases). Germline V gene data show CDR1 as KGHSH and CDR2 as LQKENI. The CDR3 runs to 13 residues. The V end was cut by 5 bases, the J end by 4 bases, with 9 bases between.

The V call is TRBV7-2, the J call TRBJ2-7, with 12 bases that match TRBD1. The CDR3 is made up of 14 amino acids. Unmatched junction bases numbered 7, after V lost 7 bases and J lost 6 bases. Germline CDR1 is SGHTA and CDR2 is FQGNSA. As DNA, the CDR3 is TGTGCCAGCAATCCGGGACAGGGGGCCTCCGAGCAGTACTTC. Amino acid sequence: CASNPGQGASEQYF.

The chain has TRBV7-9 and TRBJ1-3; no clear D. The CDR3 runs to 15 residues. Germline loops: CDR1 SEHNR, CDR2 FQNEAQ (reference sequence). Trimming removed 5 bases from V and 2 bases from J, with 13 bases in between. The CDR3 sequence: CASSATVLPGNTIYF. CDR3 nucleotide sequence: TGTGCCAGCAGCGCCACAGTCCTTCCTGGAAACACCATATATTTT. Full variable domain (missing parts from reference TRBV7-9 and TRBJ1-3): DTGVSQNPRHKITKRGQNVTFRCDPISEHNRLYWYRQTLGQGPEFLTYFQNEAQLEKSRLLSDRFSAERPKGSFSTLEIQRTEQGDSAMYLCASSATVLPGNTIYFGEGSWLTVV.

CDR3 nucleotide sequence: TGTGCCAGTAGCCCGCGCGGACAGGGCAATGAAAAACTGTTTTTT. Its translation is CASSPRGQGNEKLFF. This chain uses TRBV19 with TRBJ1-4, with 8 bases identical to TRBD1. Germline lookup yields CDR1 LNHDA and CDR2 SQIVND (reference sequence). The CDR3 is 15 amino acids. The V gene end was trimmed by 6 bases and the J gene end by 5 bases; junction bases not matched to a gene: 8.

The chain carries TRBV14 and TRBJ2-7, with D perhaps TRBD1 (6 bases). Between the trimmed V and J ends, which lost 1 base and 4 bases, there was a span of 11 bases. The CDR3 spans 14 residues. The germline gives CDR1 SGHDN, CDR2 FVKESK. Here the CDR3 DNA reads TGTGCCAGCAGCCAAGTTCCAGGGGTTTACGAGCAGTACTTC. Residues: CASSQVPGVYEQYF. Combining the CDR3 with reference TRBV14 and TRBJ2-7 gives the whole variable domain EAGVTQFPSHSVIEKGQTVTLRCDPISGHDNLYWYRRVMGKEIKFLLHFVKESKQDESGMPNNRFLAERTGGTYSTLKVQPAELEDSGVYFCASSQVPGVYEQYFGPGTRLTVT.

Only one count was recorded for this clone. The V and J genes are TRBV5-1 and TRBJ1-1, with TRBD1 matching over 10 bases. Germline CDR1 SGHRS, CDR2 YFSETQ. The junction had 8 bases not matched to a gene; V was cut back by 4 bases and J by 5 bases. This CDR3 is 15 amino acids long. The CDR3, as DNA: TGCGCCAGCAGCATGCATGGACAGGGGGGGACTGAAGCTTTCTTT. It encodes CASSMHGQGGTEAFF. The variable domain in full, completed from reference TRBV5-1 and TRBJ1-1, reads KAGVTQTPRYLIKTRGQQVTLSCSPISGHRSVSWYQQTPGQGLQFLFEYFSETQRNKGNFPGRFSGRQFSNSRSEMNVSTLELGDSALYLCASSMHGQGGTEAFFGQGTRLTVV.

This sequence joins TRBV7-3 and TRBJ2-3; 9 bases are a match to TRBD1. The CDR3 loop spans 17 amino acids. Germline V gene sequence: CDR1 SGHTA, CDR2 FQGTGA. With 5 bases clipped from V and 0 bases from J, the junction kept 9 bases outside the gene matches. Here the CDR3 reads CASSPGTGITSTDTQYF. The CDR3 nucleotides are TGTGCCAGCAGCCCCGGGACAGGGATAACTAGCACAGATACGCAGTATTTT.

DNA of the CDR3: TGTGCCAGCGGGACCATAGGACAGGGCCAGTATGGCTACACCTTC. Translation: CASGTIGQGQYGYTF. This chain connects TRBV6-5 to TRBJ1-2; 8 bases match TRBD1. CDR3 length: 15 residues. J gave up 5 bases and V 8 bases, and 13 bases lay outside the gene matches. The germline gives CDR1 MNHEY, CDR2 SVGAGI.

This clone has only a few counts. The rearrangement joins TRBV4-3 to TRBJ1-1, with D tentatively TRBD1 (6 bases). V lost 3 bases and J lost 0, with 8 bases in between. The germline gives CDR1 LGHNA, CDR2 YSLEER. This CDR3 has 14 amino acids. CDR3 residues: CASSQGQMNTEAFF. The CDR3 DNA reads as TGCGCCAGCAGCCAGGGACAAATGAACACTGAAGCTTTCTTT.

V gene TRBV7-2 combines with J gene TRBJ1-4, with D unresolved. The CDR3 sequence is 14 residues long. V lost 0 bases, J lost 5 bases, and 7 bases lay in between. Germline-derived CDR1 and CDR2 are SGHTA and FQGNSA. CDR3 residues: CASSLASGNEKLFF. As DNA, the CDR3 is TGTGCCAGCAGCTTAGCGTCCGGGAATGAAAAACTGTTTTTT.

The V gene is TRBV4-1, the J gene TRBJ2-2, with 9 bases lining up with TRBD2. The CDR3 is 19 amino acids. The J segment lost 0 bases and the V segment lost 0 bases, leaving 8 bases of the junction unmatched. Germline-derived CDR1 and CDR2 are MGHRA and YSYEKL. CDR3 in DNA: TGCGCCAGCAGCCAAGATCCGCGGGCTAGCGGGACGAACACCGGGGAGCTGTTTTTT. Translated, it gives CASSQDPRASGTNTGELFF.

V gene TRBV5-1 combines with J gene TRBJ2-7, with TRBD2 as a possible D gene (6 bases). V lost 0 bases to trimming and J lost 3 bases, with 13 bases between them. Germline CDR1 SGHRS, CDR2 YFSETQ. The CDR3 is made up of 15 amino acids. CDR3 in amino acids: CASSLAGTGDYEQYF. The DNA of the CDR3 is TGCGCCAGCAGCTTGGCGGGGACGGGGGACTACGAGCAGTACTTC.

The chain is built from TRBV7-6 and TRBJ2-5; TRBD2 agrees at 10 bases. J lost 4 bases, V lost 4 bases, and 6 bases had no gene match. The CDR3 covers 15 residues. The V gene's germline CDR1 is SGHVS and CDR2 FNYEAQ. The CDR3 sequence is CASSSPASGGETQYF. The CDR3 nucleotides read TGTGCCAGCAGCTCCCCGGCTAGCGGGGGAGAGACCCAGTACTTC.

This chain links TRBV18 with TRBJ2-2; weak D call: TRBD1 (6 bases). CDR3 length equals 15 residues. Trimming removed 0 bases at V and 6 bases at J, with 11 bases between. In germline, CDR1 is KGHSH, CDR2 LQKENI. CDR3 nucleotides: TGTGCCAGCTCACCACCTGGGGGCCCGCCCGGGGAGCTGTTTTTT. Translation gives CASSPPGGPPGELFF.

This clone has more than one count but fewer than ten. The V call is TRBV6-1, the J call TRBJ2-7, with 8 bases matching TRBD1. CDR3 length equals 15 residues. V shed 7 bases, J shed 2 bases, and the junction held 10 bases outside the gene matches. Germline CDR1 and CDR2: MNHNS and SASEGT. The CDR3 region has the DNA TGTGCCAGCATCGTAATCGGGACAGGCCCCTACGAGCAGTACTTC. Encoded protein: CASIVIGTGPYEQYF.

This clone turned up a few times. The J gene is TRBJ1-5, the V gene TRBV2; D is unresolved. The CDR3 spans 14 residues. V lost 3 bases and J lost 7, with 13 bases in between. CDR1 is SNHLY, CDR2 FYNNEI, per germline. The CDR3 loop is CASSDVVVEQPQHF. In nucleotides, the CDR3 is TGTGCCAGCAGTGATGTGGTAGTTGAGCAGCCCCAGCATTTT.

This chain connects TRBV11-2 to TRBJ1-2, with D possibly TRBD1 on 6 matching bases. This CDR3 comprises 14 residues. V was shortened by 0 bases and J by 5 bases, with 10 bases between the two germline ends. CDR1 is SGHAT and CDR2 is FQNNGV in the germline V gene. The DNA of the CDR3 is TGTGCCAGCAGCTTAGATTGGCAGGGGTATGGCTACACCTTC. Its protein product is CASSLDWQGYGYTF. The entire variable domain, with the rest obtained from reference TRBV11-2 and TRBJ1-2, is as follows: EAGVAQSPRYKIIEKRQSVAFWCNPISGHATLYWYQQILGQGPKLLIQFQNNGVVDDSQLPKDRFSAERLKGVDSTLKIQPAKLEDSAVYLCASSLDWQGYGYTFGSGTRLTVV.

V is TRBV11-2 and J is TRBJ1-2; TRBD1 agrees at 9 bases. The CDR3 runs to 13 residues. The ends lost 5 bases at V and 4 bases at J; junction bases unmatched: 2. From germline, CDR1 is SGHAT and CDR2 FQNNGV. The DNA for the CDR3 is TGTGCCAGCAGCCCGACAGGGGGCTATGGCTACACCTTC. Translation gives CASSPTGGYGYTF.

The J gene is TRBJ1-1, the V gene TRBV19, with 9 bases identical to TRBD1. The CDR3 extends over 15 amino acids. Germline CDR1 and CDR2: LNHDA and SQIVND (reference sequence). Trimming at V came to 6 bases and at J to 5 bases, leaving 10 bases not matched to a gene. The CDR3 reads CASSPAHRGRTEAFF. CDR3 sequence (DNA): TGTGCCAGTAGCCCGGCACACAGGGGGCGTACTGAAGCTTTCTTT.

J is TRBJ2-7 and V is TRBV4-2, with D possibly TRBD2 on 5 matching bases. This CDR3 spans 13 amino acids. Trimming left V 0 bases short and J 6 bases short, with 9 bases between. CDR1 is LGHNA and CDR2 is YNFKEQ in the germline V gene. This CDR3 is CASSQESGCEQYF. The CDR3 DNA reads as TGTGCCAGCAGCCAAGAGTCGGGGTGCGAGCAGTACTTC.

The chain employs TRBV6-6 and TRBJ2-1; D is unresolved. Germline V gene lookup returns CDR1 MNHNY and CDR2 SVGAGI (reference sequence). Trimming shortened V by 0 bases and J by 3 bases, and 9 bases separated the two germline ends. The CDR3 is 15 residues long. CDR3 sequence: CASSYSAAIYNEQFF. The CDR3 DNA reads TGTGCCAGCAGTTACTCTGCAGCGATCTACAATGAGCAGTTCTTC.

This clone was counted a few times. The CDR3 loop reads CASSPGSLLAAGELFF. CDR3 bases: TGTGCCAGCTCACCGGGATCGTTACTAGCGGCAGGGGAGCTGTTTTTT. V and J are TRBV18 and TRBJ2-2, with 8 bases matching TRBD2. The CDR3 totals 16 residues. Per the germline V gene, CDR1 is KGHSH and CDR2 is LQKENI. Losses at the gene ends were 3 bases for V and 8 bases for J; bases not matched to a gene: 11. Filled out from reference TRBV18 and TRBJ2-2, the complete variable domain reads NAGVMQNPRHLVRRRGQEARLRCSPMKGHSHVYWYRQLPEEGLKFMVYLQKENIIDESGMPKERFSAEFPKEGPSILRIQQVVRGDSAAYFCASSPGSLLAAGELFFGEGSRLTVL.

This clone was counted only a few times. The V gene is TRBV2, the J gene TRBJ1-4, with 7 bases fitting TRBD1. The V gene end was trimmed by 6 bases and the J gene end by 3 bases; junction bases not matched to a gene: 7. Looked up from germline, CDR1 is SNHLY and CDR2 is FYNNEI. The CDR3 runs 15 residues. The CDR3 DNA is TGTGCCAGCAGCCAGATACAGGGGCCTAATGAAAAACTGTTTTTT. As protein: CASSQIQGPNEKLFF.